This TCR beta chain was documented in a study of blood T cell repertoires in COVID-19. In the study overall: COVID-19 samples, acute and convalescent, were from the United States, Italy and Spain.

The CDR3 runs to 15 residues. V lost 6 bases, J lost 3 bases, and 3 bases stayed unmatched. The germline gives CDR1 MNHEY, CDR2 SMNVEV (reference sequence). Assay used: immunoSEQ multiplex PCR; TCRdb lists only in-frame clones, some missing. There are about 87,000 clones in the sample; roughly 84% occur only once, and about 5% lies in the top ten. The gene calls are TRBV27 and TRBJ1-6, with TRBD1 matching 9 bases. The receptor's source is an elderly woman with acute or convalescent COVID-19. Sequenced material: peripheral blood. The CDR3 spells CASRGQGGYNSPLHF. In nucleotides, the CDR3 is TGTGCCAGCAGGGGACAGGGAGGCTATAATTCACCCCTCCACTTT.